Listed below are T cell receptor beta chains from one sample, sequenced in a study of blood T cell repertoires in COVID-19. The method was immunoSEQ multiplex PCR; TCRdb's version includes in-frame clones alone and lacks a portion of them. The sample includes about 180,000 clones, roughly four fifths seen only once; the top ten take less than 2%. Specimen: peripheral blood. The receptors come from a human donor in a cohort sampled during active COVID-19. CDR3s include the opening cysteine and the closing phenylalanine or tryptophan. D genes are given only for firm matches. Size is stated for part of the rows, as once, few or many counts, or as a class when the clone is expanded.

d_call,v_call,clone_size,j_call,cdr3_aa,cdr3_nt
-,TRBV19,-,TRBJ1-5,CASSTGMLYQPQHF,TGTGCCAGTAGTACGGGGATGCTTTACCAGCCCCAGCATTTT
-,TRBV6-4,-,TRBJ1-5,CASSREGGGNQPQHF,TGTGCCAGCAGTCGGGAGGGGGGAGGCAATCAGCCCCAGCATTTT
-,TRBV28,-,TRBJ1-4,CASFRGGVREKLFF,TGTGCCAGCTTCCGTGGGGGGGTAAGGGAAAAACTGTTTTTT
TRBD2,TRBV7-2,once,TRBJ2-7,CASSLSGVGSEQYF,TGTGCCAGCAGCTTGAGCGGGGTGGGAAGCGAGCAGTACTTC
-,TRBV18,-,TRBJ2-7,CASSYSRGEQYF,TGTGCCAGCTCGTACAGTCGGGGCGAGCAGTACTTC
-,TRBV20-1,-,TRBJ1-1,CSARSRTEAFF,TGCAGTGCTAGGAGTAGAACTGAAGCTTTCTTT
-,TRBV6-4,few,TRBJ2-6,CASSDGLLSRSGANVLTF,TGTGCCAGCAGTGACGGACTTCTCAGTAGGTCGGGGGCCAACGTCCTGACTTTC
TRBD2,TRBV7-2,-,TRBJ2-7,CASEPGLALGEQYF,TGTGCCAGCGAACCGGGACTAGCTTTAGGTGAGCAGTACTTC
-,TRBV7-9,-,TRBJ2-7,CASTWGETYEQYF,TGTGCCAGCACGTGGGGGGAGACCTACGAGCAGTACTTC
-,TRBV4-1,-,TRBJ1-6,CASSQEDQIGRGNSPLHF,TGCGCCAGCAGCCAAGAAGACCAGATCGGACGGGGGAATTCACCCCTCCACTTT
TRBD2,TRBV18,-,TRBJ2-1,CASSPSLAGVYNEQFF,TGTGCCAGCTCACCATCGCTAGCGGGAGTATACAATGAGCAGTTCTTC
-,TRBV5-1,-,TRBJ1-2,CASSLPQTNYGYTF,TGCGCCAGCAGCTTGCCACAGACAAACTATGGCTACACCTTC
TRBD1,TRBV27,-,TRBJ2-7,CASREPGQVPYEQYF,TGTGCCAGCAGAGAGCCGGGACAGGTTCCCTACGAGCAGTACTTC
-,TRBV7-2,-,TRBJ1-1,CASSLSGQGKNTEAFF,TGTGCCAGCAGCTTATCAGGCCAGGGGAAGAACACTGAAGCTTTCTTT
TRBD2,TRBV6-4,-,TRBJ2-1,CASSETSGGIYNEQFF,TGTGCCAGCTCTGAGACTAGCGGGGGGATTTACAATGAGCAGTTCTTC
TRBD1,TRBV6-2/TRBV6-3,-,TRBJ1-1,CASSYGGGTGEYFF,TGTGCCAGCAGTTACGGAGGTGGGACAGGGGAATACTTCTTT
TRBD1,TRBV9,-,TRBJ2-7,CASSVSPGQGLGEQYF,TGTGCCAGCAGCGTTTCTCCGGGACAGGGTTTAGGGGAGCAGTACTTC
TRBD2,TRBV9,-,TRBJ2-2,CASKSTSGRAGGELFF,TGTGCCAGCAAGTCGACTAGCGGGAGGGCCGGCGGGGAGCTGTTTTTT
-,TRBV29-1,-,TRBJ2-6,CSVEVSGTPSGANVLTF,TGCAGCGTTGAAGTATCCGGGACACCCTCTGGGGCCAACGTCCTGACTTTC
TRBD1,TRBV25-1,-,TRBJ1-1,CASSETGGDTEAFF,TGTGCCAGCAGTGAGACAGGGGGGGACACTGAAGCTTTCTTT
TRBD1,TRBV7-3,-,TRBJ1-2,CASSSGGSVNYGYTF,TGTGCCAGCAGCTCAGGGGGATCAGTAAACTATGGCTACACCTTC
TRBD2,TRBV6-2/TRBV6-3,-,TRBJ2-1,CASSYRGLASSYNEQFF,TGTGCCAGCAGTTACCGGGGACTAGCGAGCTCCTACAATGAGCAGTTCTTC
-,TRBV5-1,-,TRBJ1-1,CASSLARANTEAFF,TGCGCCAGCAGCTTGGCCAGGGCTAACACTGAAGCTTTCTTT
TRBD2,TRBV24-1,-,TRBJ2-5,CATSDPGGAETQYF,TGTGCCACCAGTGACCCGGGAGGGGCAGAGACCCAGTACTTC
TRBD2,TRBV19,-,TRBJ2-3,CASRVAGTAIDTQYF,TGTGCCAGTAGGGTAGCGGGAACGGCTATAGATACGCAGTATTTT
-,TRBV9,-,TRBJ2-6,CASTLTGEAPSGANVLTF,TGTGCCAGCACCCTGACAGGAGAGGCCCCCTCTGGGGCCAACGTCCTGACTTTC
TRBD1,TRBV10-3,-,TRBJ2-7,CATQGAKGAYEQYF,TGTGCCACCCAGGGGGCCAAGGGGGCCTACGAGCAGTACTTC
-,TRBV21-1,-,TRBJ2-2,CPDRGSTGELFF,TGCCCGGACAGGGGGAGCACCGGGGAGCTGTTTTTT
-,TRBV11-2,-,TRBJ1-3,CASSLQGLGNTIYF,TGTGCCAGCAGCTTACAGGGTCTTGGAAACACCATATATTTT
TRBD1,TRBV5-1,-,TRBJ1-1,CASSKGQGGTEAFF,TGCGCCAGCAGCAAGGGACAGGGGGGCACTGAAGCTTTCTTT
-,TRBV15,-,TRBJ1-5,CATSRDEGGRGHQPQHF,TGTGCCACCAGCAGAGACGAAGGGGGGAGGGGACATCAGCCCCAGCATTTT
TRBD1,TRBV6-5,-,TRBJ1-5,CASSPGGVGQPQHF,TGTGCCAGCAGTCCAGGGGGCGTCGGTCAGCCCCAGCATTTT
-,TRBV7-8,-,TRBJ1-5,CASSLVASGRNQPQHF,TGTGCCAGCAGCTTAGTCGCGTCAGGGAGGAATCAGCCCCAGCATTTT
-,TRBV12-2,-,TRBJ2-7,CASRLASDPGLAGDRSYEQYF,TGTGCAAGTCGCTTAGCGAGCGACCCGGGACTAGCGGGGGATCGCTCCTACGAGCAGTACTTC
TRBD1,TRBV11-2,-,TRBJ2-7,CASSPRRDRGGEQYF,TGTGCCAGCAGCCCACGCCGGGACAGGGGGGGCGAGCAGTACTTC
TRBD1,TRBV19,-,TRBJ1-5,CASSGTGNQPQHF,TGTGCCAGTAGCGGGACAGGGAATCAGCCCCAGCATTTT
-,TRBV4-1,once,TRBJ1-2,CASSQQGNYGYTF,TGCGCCAGCAGCCAACAGGGGAACTATGGCTACACCTTC
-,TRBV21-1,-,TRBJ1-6,CARTRDRASPLHF,TGTGCCCGGACCCGGGACAGGGCTTCACCCCTCCACTTT
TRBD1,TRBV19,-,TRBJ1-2,CASSQDRRYGYTF,TGTGCCAGTAGCCAGGACAGGAGGTATGGCTACACCTTC
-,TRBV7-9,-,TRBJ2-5,CASSSLGAQETQYF,TGTGCCAGCAGCTCCCTAGGAGCCCAAGAGACCCAGTACTTC
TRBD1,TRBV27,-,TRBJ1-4,CASSFWTGSIATNEKLFF,TGTGCCAGCAGTTTTTGGACAGGCTCAATTGCAACTAATGAAAAACTGTTTTTT
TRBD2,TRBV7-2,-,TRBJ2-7,CASSLGGTSGSAYEQYF,TGTGCCAGCAGCTTAGGCGGGACTAGCGGGAGTGCCTACGAGCAGTACTTC
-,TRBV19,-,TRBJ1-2,CASSIVAGPRGYTF,TGTGCCAGTAGTATAGTTGCAGGCCCACGGGGCTACACCTTC
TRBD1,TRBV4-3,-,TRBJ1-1,CASSHADREVEAFF,TGCGCCAGCAGCCATGCGGACAGGGAGGTTGAAGCTTTCTTT
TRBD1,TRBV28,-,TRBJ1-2,CASSLPALTGNHYGYTF,TGTGCCAGCAGTTTACCCGCTTTGACAGGGAACCACTATGGCTACACCTTC
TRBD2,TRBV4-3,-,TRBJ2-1,CASSQDAGGSYNEQFF,TGCGCCAGCAGCCAAGATGCGGGAGGCTCCTACAATGAGCAGTTCTTC
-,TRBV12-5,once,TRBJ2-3,CASGLDPDIDTQYF,TGTGCTAGTGGTTTGGACCCGGACATAGATACGCAGTATTTT
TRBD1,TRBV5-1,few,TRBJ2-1,CASSLGRDSKFF,TGCGCCAGCAGCTTGGGAAGGGACAGCAAGTTCTTC
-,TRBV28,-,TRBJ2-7,CASTGGGPTGYEQYF,TGTGCCAGCACCGGGGGTGGCCCGACTGGGTACGAGCAGTACTTC
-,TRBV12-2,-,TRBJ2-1,CASRLDWNDPYNEQFF,TGTGCAAGTCGCCTGGACTGGAACGACCCCTACAATGAGCAGTTCTTC
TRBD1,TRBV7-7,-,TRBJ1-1,CASSPDRSAEAFF,TGTGCTAGCAGCCCGGACAGGTCGGCTGAAGCTTTCTTT
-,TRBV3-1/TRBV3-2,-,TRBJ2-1,CASSSTSLGEQFF,TGTGCCAGCAGCTCGACTAGTCTGGGGGAGCAGTTCTTC
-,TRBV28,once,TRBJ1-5,CASSLSTGNGGNQPQHF,TGTGCCAGCAGTTTATCGACAGGTAATGGTGGCAATCAGCCCCAGCATTTT
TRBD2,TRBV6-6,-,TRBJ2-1,CASSYQLAGSHNEQFF,TGTGCCAGCAGTTACCAACTAGCGGGATCGCACAATGAGCAGTTCTTC